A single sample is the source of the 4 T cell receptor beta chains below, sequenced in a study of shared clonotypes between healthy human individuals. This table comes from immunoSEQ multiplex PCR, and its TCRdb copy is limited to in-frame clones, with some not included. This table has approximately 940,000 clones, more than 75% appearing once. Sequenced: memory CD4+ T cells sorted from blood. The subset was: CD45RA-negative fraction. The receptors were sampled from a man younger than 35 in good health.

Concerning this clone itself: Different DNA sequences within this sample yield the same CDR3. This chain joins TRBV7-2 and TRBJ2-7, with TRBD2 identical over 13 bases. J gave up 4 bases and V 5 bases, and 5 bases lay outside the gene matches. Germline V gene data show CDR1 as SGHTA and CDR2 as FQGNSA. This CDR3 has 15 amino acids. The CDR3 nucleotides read TGTGCCAGCAGCAGGACTAGCGGGAGCGGGTACGAGCAGTACTTC. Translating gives CASSRTSGSGYEQYF. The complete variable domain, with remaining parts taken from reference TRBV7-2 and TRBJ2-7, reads GAGVSQSPSNKVTEKGKDVELRCDPISGHTALYWYRQSLGQGLEFLIYFQGNSAPDKSGLPSDRFSAERTGGSVSTLTIQRTQQEDSAVYLCASSRTSGSGYEQYFGPGTRLTVT.

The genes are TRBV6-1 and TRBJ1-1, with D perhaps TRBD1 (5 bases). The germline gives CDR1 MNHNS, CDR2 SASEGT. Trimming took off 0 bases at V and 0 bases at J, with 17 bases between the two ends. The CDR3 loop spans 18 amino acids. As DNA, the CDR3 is TGTGCCAGCAGTGAAGCTTGGGGCAACCTTGTTGTGAACACTGAAGCTTTCTTT. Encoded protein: CASSEAWGNLVVNTEAFF.

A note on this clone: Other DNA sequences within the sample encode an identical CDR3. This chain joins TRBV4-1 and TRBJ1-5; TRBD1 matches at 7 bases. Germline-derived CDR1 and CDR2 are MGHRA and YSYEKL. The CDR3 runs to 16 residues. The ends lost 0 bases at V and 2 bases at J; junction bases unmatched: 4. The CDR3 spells CASSQEVGQGNQPQHF. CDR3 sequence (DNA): TGCGCCAGCAGCCAAGAGGTCGGACAGGGCAATCAGCCCCAGCATTTT.

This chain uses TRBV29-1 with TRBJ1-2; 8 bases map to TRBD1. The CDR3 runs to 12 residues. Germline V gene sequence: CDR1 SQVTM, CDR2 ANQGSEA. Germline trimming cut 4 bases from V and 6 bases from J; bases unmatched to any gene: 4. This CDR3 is CSVGQGAHGYTF. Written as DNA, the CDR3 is TGCAGCGTTGGGCAGGGGGCTCATGGCTACACCTTC.